This passage covers 13 T cell receptor beta chains from one sample sequenced in a study of blood T cell repertoires in COVID-19. Assay used: immunoSEQ multiplex PCR; TCRdb lists only in-frame clones, some missing. There are about 400,000 clones in the sample; roughly 90% occur only once, and less than 2% lies in the top ten. Input material: PBMCs or T cells enriched from blood (not recorded which). These receptors came from a woman in her thirties who had recovered from COVID-19.

The chain uses TRBV24-1 and TRBJ2-1; D might be TRBD2 (6 bases). CDR3 length: 17 residues. Trimming stripped 3 bases from V and 1 base from J, with 15 bases between. CDR1 and CDR2 from the germline V gene are KGHDR and SFDVKD. CDR3 residues: CATSDPRDGGSYNEQFF. CDR3 in DNA: TGTGCCACCAGTGATCCCCGGGACGGGGGTTCCTACAATGAGCAGTTCTTC.

This chain joins TRBV9 and TRBJ2-1; D is possibly TRBD2 (6 bases). CDR1 SGDLS and CDR2 YYNGEE come from the germline V gene. Trimming took off 6 bases at V and 8 bases at J, with 15 bases between the two ends. There are 13 residues in the CDR3. CDR3 coding DNA: TGTGCCAGCAATGCCTACCCTAGCGATGAGCAGTTCTTC. It specifies CASNAYPSDEQFF.

The V gene is TRBV27, the J gene TRBJ1-2, with 7 bases lining up with TRBD1. In germline, CDR1 is MNHEY, CDR2 SMNVEV (reference sequence). CDR3 length: 14 residues. V dropped 6 bases and J dropped 2; count of bases not matched to a gene: 6. This chain's CDR3 is CASSRDSQNYGYTF. CDR3 DNA: TGTGCCAGCAGCCGGGACAGCCAAAACTATGGCTACACCTTC.

As DNA, the CDR3 is TGCGCCAGCAGCCAAGGGGTGGCAGGCCTTCTTCGGGGCTACACCTTC. Translating gives CASSQGVAGLLRGYTF. The chain joins TRBV4-3 to TRBJ1-2; no clear D. Trimming pared 1 base from V and 8 bases from J, leaving 20 bases between. The germline CDR1 and CDR2 sequences are LGHNA and YSLEER. The CDR3 is made up of 16 amino acids.

The rearrangement links TRBV7-9 to TRBJ1-6; 8 bases are shared with TRBD1. CDR1 and CDR2 from the germline V gene are SEHNR and FQNEAQ (reference sequence). The CDR3 is 17 residues long. V trimming: 0 bases; J trimming: 5 bases; junction bases outside the gene matches: 6. The CDR3 protein is CASSLADRAVHNSPLHF. Here the CDR3 DNA reads TGTGCCAGCAGCTTAGCGGACAGGGCCGTCCATAATTCACCCCTCCACTTT. The variable domain in full, with the rest retrieved from reference TRBV7-9 and TRBJ1-6, is DTGVSQNPRHKITKRGQNVTFRCDPISEHNRLYWYRQTLGQGPEFLTYFQNEAQLEKSRLLSDRFSAERPKGSFSTLEIQRTEQGDSAMYLCASSLADRAVHNSPLHFGNGTRLTVT.

The chain employs TRBV4-3 and TRBJ2-7; 10 bases agree with TRBD2. There are 15 residues in the CDR3. Germline CDR1 LGHNA, CDR2 YSLEER. With V trimmed by 0 bases and J by 2 bases, 1 base remained unmatched. CDR3 amino acids: CASSQEAGGPYEQYF. The CDR3 nucleotides are TGCGCCAGCAGCCAAGAAGCGGGGGGGCCCTACGAGCAGTACTTC.

The table lists this clone with a count of one. The genes are TRBV7-2 and TRBJ1-1; weak D call: TRBD1 (6 bases). Germline CDR1 SGHTA, CDR2 FQGNSA. This CDR3 contains 14 residues. V lost 1 base and J 3 bases, leaving 9 bases between the germline ends. CDR3 loop: CASSLGQGYTEAFF. The CDR3 DNA reads as TGTGCCAGCAGCTTAGGTCAGGGGTACACTGAAGCTTTCTTT.

The count of this clone is one. This chain's CDR3 is CASSYDLIRVLFF. CDR3 DNA: TGTGCCAGCAGCTACGACCTTATTCGGGTACTGTTTTTT. V gene TRBV5-8 combines with J gene TRBJ2-2; the D is unclear. V was trimmed by 3 bases and J by 14 bases, leaving 17 bases between them. CDR3 length: 13 residues. From germline, CDR1 is SGHTS and CDR2 YDEGEE.

The chain couples TRBV30 to TRBJ2-1; 7 bases are a match to TRBD2. Trimming cost V 0 bases and J 4 bases; bases outside gene matches: 6. CDR3 length: 15 amino acids. CDR1 is GTSNPN and CDR2 is SVGIG in the germline V gene (reference sequence). CDR3 nucleotide sequence: TGTGCCTGGAGTGTAGTGGGAGGGCCTTACAATGAGCAGTTCTTC. Protein product: CAWSVVGGPYNEQFF.

The chain is built from TRBV6-5 and TRBJ2-7; D possibly corresponds to TRBD1 (6 bases). V gave up 10 bases and J gave up 4 bases, with 14 bases separating them. CDR3 size: 12 residues. Germline V CDR1 and CDR2: MNHEY, SVGAGI. The CDR3 loop is CATDSLYYEQYF. The CDR3 DNA sequence: TGTGCCACGGACAGCCTGTATTACGAGCAGTACTTC.

This chain connects TRBV6-6 to TRBJ2-3; 10 nucleotides match TRBD1. Looked up from germline, CDR1 is MNHNY and CDR2 is SVGAGI (reference sequence). The V and J ends lost 7 bases and 2 bases, in that order; junction bases with no gene match: 9. This CDR3 is built from 16 residues. The CDR3 sequence is CASTSRTGGFTDTQYF. CDR3 coding DNA: TGTGCCAGCACCTCCCGGACAGGGGGTTTCACAGATACGCAGTATTTT.

V gene TRBV7-9 combines with J gene TRBJ2-7, with 9 bases fitting TRBD1. Germline trimming cut 5 bases from V and 1 base from J; bases unmatched to any gene: 6. Germline values: CDR1 SEHNR, CDR2 FQNEAQ (reference sequence). The CDR3 runs 15 residues. Here the CDR3 DNA reads TGTGCCAGCAGCACGGAGGACAGGGGATCCTACGAGCAGTACTTC. As protein: CASSTEDRGSYEQYF.

In this sample, this clone turned up once. This chain joins TRBV7-7 and TRBJ2-2, with D possibly being TRBD1 (6 bases). V was cut by 4 bases and J by 5 bases, with 14 bases left in between. Germline loops: CDR1 SSHAT, CDR2 FNYEAQ (reference sequence). The CDR3 spans 15 residues. The CDR3 DNA reads TGTGCCAGCAGCTCACACAACACAGGGACCGGGGAGCTGTTTTTT. Encoded protein: CASSSHNTGTGELFF.